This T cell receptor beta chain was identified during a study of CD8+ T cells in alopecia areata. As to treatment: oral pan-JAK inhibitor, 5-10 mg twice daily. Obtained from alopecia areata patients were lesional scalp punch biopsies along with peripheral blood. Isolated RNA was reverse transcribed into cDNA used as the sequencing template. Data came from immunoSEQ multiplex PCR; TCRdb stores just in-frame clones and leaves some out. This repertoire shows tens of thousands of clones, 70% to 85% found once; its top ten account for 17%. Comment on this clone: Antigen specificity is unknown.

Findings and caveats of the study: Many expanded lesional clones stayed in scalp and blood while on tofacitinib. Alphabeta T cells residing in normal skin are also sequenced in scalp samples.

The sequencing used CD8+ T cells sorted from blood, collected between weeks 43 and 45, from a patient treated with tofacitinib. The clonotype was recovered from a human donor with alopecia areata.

CDR3 DNA: TGTGCCAGTAGCTCTAGCGGGGGGGAAATCTCCTACGAGCAGTACTTC. It yields the protein CASSSSGGEISYEQYF. The genes are TRBV27 and TRBJ2-7; 12 bases agree with TRBD2. The germline V gene has CDR1 MNHEY and CDR2 SMNVEV (reference sequence). This CDR3 has 16 residues. V was pared by 9 bases and J by 0 bases, with 9 bases of the junction left unmatched.